These 16 T cell receptor beta chains came from one sample sequenced in a study of blood T cell repertoires in COVID-19. Libraries were prepared by immunoSEQ multiplex PCR; TCRdb keeps only in-frame clonotypes and omits some of them. In the table there are about 270,000 clones, roughly nine tenths of which are singletons. The sequenced sample consisted of peripheral blood. These receptors were obtained from a young woman with COVID-19, enrolled during active disease.

The chain is built from TRBV5-6 and TRBJ2-5; the D gene is possibly TRBD1 (5 bases). This CDR3 is 15 amino acids long. V was shortened by 0 bases and J by 5 bases, with 14 bases between the two germline ends. The germline gives CDR1 SGHDT, CDR2 YYEEEE. CDR3 protein: CASSLVAGRRETQYF. The CDR3 DNA reads TGTGCCAGCAGCTTGGTGGCAGGGCGACGGGAGACCCAGTACTTC.

V and J are TRBV2 and TRBJ2-5, with 9 bases matching TRBD2. This CDR3 spans 16 amino acids. J was trimmed by 7 bases and V by 9 bases; bases with no gene match: 18. Germline V CDR1 and CDR2: SNHLY, FYNNEI. The DNA of the CDR3 is TGTGCCAGGATACCGGGACTAGCTGGGAGGCGAATGACCCAGTACTTC. This sequence encodes CARIPGLAGRRMTQYF.

The J gene is TRBJ2-7, the V gene TRBV6-6; TRBD1 matches 8 bases. V was clipped by 6 bases and J by 2 bases; unmatched bases: 0. There are 12 residues in the CDR3. Germline CDR1 reads MNHNY; CDR2 reads SVGAGI (reference sequence). CDR3 loop: CASRTGAYEQYF. Here the CDR3 DNA reads TGTGCCAGCAGGACAGGGGCCTACGAGCAGTACTTC.

The rearrangement uses TRBV2 and TRBJ2-1; D remains ambiguous. V was cut by 4 bases and J by 8 bases, with 15 bases left in between. The germline V gene encodes CDR1 SNHLY and CDR2 FYNNEI. The CDR3 runs to 14 residues. The CDR3 sequence is CASSVHRRFDEQFF. The CDR3, as DNA: TGTGCCAGCAGTGTTCACAGAAGGTTCGATGAGCAGTTCTTC.

The V gene is TRBV2, the J gene TRBJ1-5; D gene unclear. CDR1 is SNHLY and CDR2 is FYNNEI in the germline V gene. This CDR3 comprises 13 residues. V lost 4 bases, J lost 3 bases, and 7 bases lay in between. The CDR3 here is CASSGLFNQPQHF. The CDR3 DNA reads TGTGCCAGCAGTGGACTCTTCAATCAGCCCCAGCATTTT.

The chain recombines TRBV19 with TRBJ2-3; the match to TRBD2 covers 8 bases. V gave up 3 bases and J gave up 3 bases; unmatched junction bases: 5. CDR1 is LNHDA and CDR2 is SQIVND in the germline V gene (reference sequence). The CDR3 totals 15 residues. CDR3 nucleotide sequence: TGTGCCAGTAGTATCGGGGGGGGCTGGACAGATACGCAGTATTTT. This translates into CASSIGGGWTDTQYF.

The chain joins TRBV5-5 to TRBJ2-1; D is undetermined. Germline CDR1 reads SGHKS; CDR2 reads YYEKEE (reference sequence). V was pared by 0 bases and J by 5 bases, with 3 bases between. The CDR3 runs 12 residues. The DNA of the CDR3 is TGTGCCAGCAGCTTGGTCGACAATGAGCAGTTCTTC. It codes for CASSLVDNEQFF.

The CDR3 spells CASSFQINQPQHF. The CDR3, as DNA: TGTGCCAGCAGTTTCCAGATCAATCAGCCCCAGCATTTT. The chain uses TRBV12-3 or TRBV12-4 and TRBJ1-5, with no clear D. The V and J ends lost 3 bases and 3 bases respectively, with 6 bases between them. This CDR3 contains 13 residues.

The rearrangement links TRBV2 to TRBJ1-5, with TRBD1 as a possible D gene (6 bases). Germline values: CDR1 SNHLY, CDR2 FYNNEI. The CDR3 runs to 14 residues. Trimming cost V 4 bases and J 5 bases, with 12 bases left between them. The CDR3 protein is CASSVTPGDQPQHF. The CDR3 DNA is TGTGCCAGCAGTGTGACCCCAGGGGATCAGCCCCAGCATTTT.

The V call is TRBV27, the J call TRBJ1-2; the D is unclear. This CDR3 has 14 amino acids. Trimming pared 0 bases from V and 7 bases from J, leaving 12 bases between. CDR1 and CDR2 (germline): MNHEY, SMNVEV (reference sequence). The CDR3 coding sequence is TGTGCCAGCAGTTTATCTTTGGGAGGAAGTGGCTACACCTTC. Its protein is CASSLSLGGSGYTF.

This chain connects TRBV5-4 to TRBJ2-4; D might be TRBD2 (7 bases). CDR1 SGHNT and CDR2 YYREEE come from the germline V gene (reference sequence). V was pared by 3 bases and J by 2 bases, with 18 bases between. This CDR3 is built from 17 residues. CDR3 loop: CASSSPAGARTKNIQYF. The CDR3 DNA follows: TGTGCCAGCAGCTCACCGGCGGGGGCCCGAACCAAAAACATTCAGTACTTC. The full variable domain, completed using reference TRBV5-4 and TRBJ2-4, is ETGVTQSPTHLIKTRGQQVTLRCSSQSGHNTVSWYQQALGQGPQFIFQYYREEENGRGNFPPRFSGLQFPNYSSELNVNALELDDSALYLCASSSPAGARTKNIQYFGAGTRLSVL.

The chain recombines TRBV18 with TRBJ1-1, with 9 bases fitting TRBD1. Per germline, CDR1 KGHSH and CDR2 LQKENI. Unmatched junction bases numbered 8, after V lost 5 bases and J lost 7 bases. CDR3 length: 14 residues. CDR3 residues: CASSKGQGVVEAFF. DNA of the CDR3: TGTGCCAGCTCAAAGGGACAGGGAGTTGTTGAAGCTTTCTTT.

V usage is TRBV3-1 (or the pseudogene TRBV3-2) and J usage is TRBJ1-6; 7 positions agree with TRBD1. V gave up 0 bases and J gave up 9 bases; unmatched junction bases: 5. Germline V gene lookup returns CDR1 LGHDT and CDR2 YNNKEL (reference sequence). CDR3 length: 15 amino acids. DNA of the CDR3: TGTGCCAGCAGCCAAGATCACAGGGGAGGTTCACCCCTCCACTTT. Translating it yields CASSQDHRGGSPLHF.

This clone was counted once. The chain recombines TRBV19 with TRBJ2-5; TRBD1 aligns across 7 bases. The CDR3 length is 13 residues. V shed 6 bases and J 4 bases; nucleotides not matched to a gene: 5. Germline-derived CDR1 and CDR2 are LNHDA and SQIVND (reference sequence). CDR3 amino acids: CASSTRQGETQYF. For the CDR3, the DNA is TGTGCCAGTAGCACTCGACAGGGAGAGACCCAGTACTTC.

The chain is built from TRBV15 and TRBJ2-7; possibly TRBD2 for D (5 bases). Germline assignment: CDR1 LNHNV and CDR2 YYDKDF (reference sequence). V shed 0 bases and J shed 6 bases, with 21 bases lying between them. This CDR3 has 17 residues. CDR3 sequence (DNA): TGTGCCACCAGCAGAGATCCCGGCTACTGGAGCGGTGGCGAGCAGTACTTC. Translating gives CATSRDPGYWSGGEQYF.

The chain combines TRBV11-2 with TRBJ2-5; D is perhaps TRBD1 (5 bases). The CDR3 spans 15 residues. The V end lost 7 bases, the J end lost 1 base, and 16 bases lay between the germline ends. Per germline, CDR1 SGHAT and CDR2 FQNNGV. In DNA form, the CDR3 reads TGTGCCAGCACCCCAGTAACAGGTGTCCAAGAGACCCAGTACTTC. Translation: CASTPVTGVQETQYF.